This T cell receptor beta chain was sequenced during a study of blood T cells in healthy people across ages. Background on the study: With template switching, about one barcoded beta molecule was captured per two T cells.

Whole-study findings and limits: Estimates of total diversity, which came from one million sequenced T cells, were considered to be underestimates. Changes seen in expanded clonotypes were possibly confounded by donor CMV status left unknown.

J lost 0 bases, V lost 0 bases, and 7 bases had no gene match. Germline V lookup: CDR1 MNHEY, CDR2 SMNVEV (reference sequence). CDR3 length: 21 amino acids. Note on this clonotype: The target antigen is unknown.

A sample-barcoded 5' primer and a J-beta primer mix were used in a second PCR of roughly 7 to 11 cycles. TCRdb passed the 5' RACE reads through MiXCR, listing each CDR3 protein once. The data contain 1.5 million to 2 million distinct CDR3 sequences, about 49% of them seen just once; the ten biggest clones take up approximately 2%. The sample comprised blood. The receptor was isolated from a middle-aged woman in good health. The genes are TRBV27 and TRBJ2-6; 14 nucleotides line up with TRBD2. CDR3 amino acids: CASSLSRGLAGGYSGANVLTF. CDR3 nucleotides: TGTGCCAGCAGTTTATCCCGAGGACTAGCGGGGGGCTACTCTGGGGCCAACGTCCTGACTTTC.